This is a list of T cell receptor beta chains from one sample in a study of blood T cell repertoires in COVID-19. Clones were sequenced by immunoSEQ multiplex PCR, and TCRdb holds only the in-frame ones, with some missing. The sample has about 150,000 clones; 65% to 80% are singletons. Sequencing was performed on peripheral blood. The origin of the receptors is a man in his sixties with acute or convalescent COVID-19. Each CDR3 is given with its conserved first and last residue. Each record gives: J gene, clone size, D gene, V gene, CDR3 length, CDR3 protein, CDR3 DNA. D genes are given only for firm matches. The size field is filled for only some rows; it gives once, few, many or a size class.

TRBJ1-1	few	.	TRBV7-8	13	CASSPPSDTEAFF	TGTGCCAGCAGCCCCCCTTCTGACACTGAAGCTTTCTTT
TRBJ1-2	few	TRBD1	TRBV12-3/TRBV12-4	13	CASSSGQNYGYTF	TGTGCCAGCAGTTCGGGACAGAACTATGGCTACACCTTC
TRBJ2-7	.	.	TRBV9	15	CASSVAPERSYEQYF	TGTGCCAGCAGCGTAGCCCCTGAAAGGAGCTACGAGCAGTACTTC
TRBJ1-1	.	.	TRBV3-1/TRBV3-2	12	CASSQAGIEAFF	TGTGCCAGCAGCCAAGCAGGGATTGAAGCTTTCTTT
TRBJ2-6	.	.	TRBV28	13	CASSLGGANVLTF	TGTGCCAGCAGTTTAGGCGGGGCCAACGTCCTGACTTTC
TRBJ2-7	.	.	TRBV11-1	14	CASSSPNRVDEQYF	TGTGCCAGCAGCTCCCCTAACAGAGTCGACGAGCAGTACTTC
TRBJ2-7	.	TRBD1	TRBV7-2	15	CASSTGTGVTGEQYF	TGTGCCAGCAGCACCGGGACAGGGGTGACGGGCGAGCAGTACTTC
TRBJ2-3	.	TRBD2	TRBV9	14	CASSVSGMADTQYF	TGTGCCAGCAGCGTTAGCGGGATGGCAGATACGCAGTATTTT
TRBJ2-5	many	.	TRBV25-1	13	CASSGTIQETQYF	TGTGCCAGCAGTGGGACAATACAAGAGACCCAGTACTTC
TRBJ2-1	once	.	TRBV12-3/TRBV12-4	13	CASSPGAYNEQFF	TGTGCCAGCAGCCCCGGAGCCTACAATGAGCAGTTCTTC
TRBJ1-1	once	.	TRBV5-5	16	CASSRLGTRMNTEAFF	TGTGCCAGCAGTCGGCTCGGGACAAGAATGAACACTGAAGCTTTCTTT
TRBJ1-2	.	.	TRBV19	12	CASSIYNYGYTF	TGTGCCAGTAGTATCTACAACTATGGCTACACCTTC
TRBJ1-4	many	.	TRBV4-1	15	CASSEGEGEGEKLFF	TGCGCCAGCAGTGAAGGGGAAGGGGAGGGTGAAAAACTGTTTTTT
TRBJ2-5	.	TRBD2	TRBV3-1/TRBV3-2	17	CASSQTSALIRQETQYF	TGTGCCAGCAGCCAAACTAGCGCCCTAATCCGCCAAGAGACCCAGTACTTC
TRBJ2-1	.	TRBD1	TRBV28	14	CASSLDRAYNEQFF	TGTGCCAGCAGCCTGGACAGGGCCTACAATGAGCAGTTCTTC
TRBJ2-7	.	TRBD1	TRBV18	14	CASSTGGLTYEQYF	TGTGCCAGCTCCACAGGGGGTCTGACCTACGAGCAGTACTTC
TRBJ2-1	.	.	TRBV5-5	11	CASSLEVEQFF	TGTGCCAGCAGCTTAGAGGTTGAGCAGTTCTTC
TRBJ2-1	many	TRBD2	TRBV5-1	15	CASSLGASGRAVVFF	TGCGCCAGCAGCTTGGGCGCTAGCGGGAGGGCCGTTGTGTTCTTC